The 7 T cell receptor beta chains given below trace back to one sample, sequenced in a study of T cells in Graves' hyperthyroidism and ophthalmopathy. The investigators amplified TCR beta CDR3 regions from RNA transcripts. When the TCR CDR3 underwent first-round RT-PCR, the HTBI primer set was used. Each CDR3 protein is one row after TCRdb ran MiXCR on the multiplex PCR reads. The sample includes around 600,000 distinct CDR3 sequences, more than 15% seen only once; the top ten take approximately 3.5%. Sequencing was performed on blood. The receptors derive from a woman in her forties with Graves' ophthalmopathy.

The chain uses TRBV7-2 and TRBJ1-2; D gene unclear. This CDR3 is built from 13 residues. Germline loops: CDR1 SGHTA, CDR2 FQGNSA. Trimming took 4 bases from V and 4 from J, leaving 10 bases between them. DNA for the CDR3: TGTGCCAGCAGCTCGGACGGAATCTATGGCTACACCTTC. Translated, it gives CASSSDGIYGYTF.

This clonotype was detected only a few times. The rearrangement links TRBV11-2 to TRBJ1-5; D is unclear. This CDR3 contains 13 residues. The V gene lost 0 bases and the J gene lost 7 bases, with 7 bases spanning the gap. The germline CDR1 and CDR2 sequences are SGHAT and FQNNGV. CDR3 region: CASSLEVGQPQHF. DNA of the CDR3: TGTGCCAGCAGCTTAGAAGTGGGCCAGCCCCAGCATTTT.

This clonotype was recorded a few times. The chain couples TRBV29-1 to TRBJ2-1; D is uncertain. Germline assignment: CDR1 SQVTM and CDR2 ANQGSEA. With 4 bases removed from V and 5 bases from J, the gap between germline ends came to 12 bases. There are 13 residues in the CDR3. The CDR3 nucleotides are TGCAGCGTTGGGCTAGTCGTGAACAATGAGCAGTTCTTC. Translation: CSVGLVVNNEQFF.

This clonotype was observed a handful of times. The CDR3 loop reads CASSLWDRDSPLHF. The DNA of the CDR3 is TGTGCCAGCAGCTTGTGGGATAGGGATTCACCCCTCCACTTT. The V gene is TRBV5-6, the J gene TRBJ1-6; the D is unclear. This CDR3 has 14 amino acids. CDR1 SGHDT and CDR2 YYEEEE come from the germline V gene. V was shortened by 1 base and J by 8 bases, with 10 bases between the two germline ends.

This clonotype has only a few counts. V gene TRBV6-5 combines with J gene TRBJ2-3; D unclear. Germline V gene lookup returns CDR1 MNHEY and CDR2 SVGAGI. The CDR3 is 12 amino acids. V gave up 2 bases and J gave up 7 bases, with 7 bases separating them. CDR3 nucleotides: TGTGCCAGCAGTTACGTGCAGAATACGCAGTATTTT. This encodes CASSYVQNTQYF.

The gene calls are TRBV24-1 and TRBJ2-2, with 8 bases matching TRBD1. This CDR3 is built from 18 residues. V dropped 3 bases and J dropped 3; count of bases not matched to a gene: 11. The germline V gene has CDR1 KGHDR and CDR2 SFDVKD. CDR3 sequence reads: CATSDPLGQGADTGELFF. The CDR3 DNA follows: TGTGCCACCAGTGATCCACTGGGGCAGGGGGCAGACACCGGGGAGCTGTTTTTT.

V and J are TRBV5-6 and TRBJ1-1; D not certain. Trimming pared 5 bases from V and 6 bases from J, leaving 14 bases between. This CDR3 comprises 13 residues. Germline CDR1 SGHDT, CDR2 YYEEEE. CDR3 region: CASRTRTGAEAFF. The CDR3 DNA reads TGTGCCAGCAGGACCAGGACCGGGGCTGAAGCTTTCTTT.